This TCR beta chain comes out of a study of blood T cell repertoires in COVID-19. Across the whole study: From T cells, B-cell-depleted T cells, or PBMCs came the material, which was cDNA or gDNA.

The length of the CDR3 is 15 residues. The V gene end was trimmed by 2 bases and the J gene end by 3 bases; junction bases not matched to a gene: 5. Germline assignment: CDR1 LGHDT and CDR2 YNNKEL (reference sequence). Original analysis: Researchers report that nucleated cell counts were estimated from reference gene primer amplification. Only in-frame clones appear in the TCRdb table, and some are missing; sequencing was by immunoSEQ multiplex PCR. V and J calls and clone size are given by that table; D and trimming were obtained from the DNA. The table has roughly 120,000 clones, less than 95% seen once.

The clonotype originates from a human donor with active COVID-19. The donor label of this sample is uncertain. The specimen was peripheral blood. The chain carries TRBV3-1 (or the pseudogene TRBV3-2) and TRBJ2-7; 9 nucleotides line up with TRBD1. Here the CDR3 reads CASSQSGTGSYEQYF. Written as DNA, the CDR3 is TGTGCCAGCAGCCAATCCGGGACAGGGAGCTACGAGCAGTACTTC.